The source of this TCR beta chain is a study of T cell repertoires in aging, cancer and after chemotherapy. There are a few counts of this clonotype. Its antigen is unidentified. Findings of the study overall: Healthy donors lost TCR diversity with age mainly through richness, cancer patients through richness and evenness.

The template was genomic DNA from peripheral blood, not RNA. A mixed TRB-A/B primer pool amplified rearranged TRB by multiplex touch-down PCR. TCRdb re-derived calls from the multiplex PCR reads in MiXCR, one entry per CDR3 protein. The sample has about 2,500 distinct CDR3 sequences; approximately 26% are singletons. The CDR3 covers 16 residues. Trimming shortened V by 5 bases and J by 0 bases, and 14 bases separated the two germline ends. In germline, CDR1 is MNHEY, CDR2 SVGAGI. The chain combines TRBV6-5 with TRBJ1-3, with D unclear. Sequenced sample: blood. This sequence originates from a human donor in good health. CDR3 sequence: CASSSQVAVSGNTIYF. The CDR3 nucleotides read TGTGCCAGCAGTAGTCAGGTGGCAGTCTCTGGAAACACCATATATTTT.